Reported below is one T cell receptor (beta chain). One end of the junction varies from germline; a read error may be responsible. The length of the CDR3 is 14 residues. CDR1 SSHAT and CDR2 FNYEAQ come from the germline V gene (reference sequence). Sequenced by immunoSEQ multiplex PCR; TCRdb stores in-frame clones only, minus some. The sample has around 81,000 clones; 80% are singletons. This record comes from a study of blood T cell repertoires in COVID-19. At the level of the study: The study drew acute and convalescent COVID-19 samples from the United States, Italy and Spain.

The origin of this receptor is a human donor in a cohort sampled during active COVID-19. The gene calls are TRBV7-7 and TRBJ2-2, with D uncertain. The sample was peripheral blood. CDR3 DNA: TGTGCTAGCAGCTTTTCTAGATCTACCGGGGAGCTGTTTTTT. Translated, it gives CASSFSRSTGELFF.